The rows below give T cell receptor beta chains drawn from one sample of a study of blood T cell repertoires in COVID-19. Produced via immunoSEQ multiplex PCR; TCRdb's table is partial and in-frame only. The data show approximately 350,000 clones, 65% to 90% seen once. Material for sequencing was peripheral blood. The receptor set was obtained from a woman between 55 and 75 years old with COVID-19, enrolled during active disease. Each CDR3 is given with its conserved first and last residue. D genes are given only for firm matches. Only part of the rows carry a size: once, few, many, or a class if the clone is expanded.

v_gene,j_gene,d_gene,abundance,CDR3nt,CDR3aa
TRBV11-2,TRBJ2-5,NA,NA,TGTGCCAGCAGCCGCCTCGGTAGTACTCAAGAGACCCAGTACTTC,CASSRLGSTQETQYF
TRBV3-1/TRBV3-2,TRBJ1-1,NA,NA,TGTGCCAGCAGCCCAGACCGGTGGAGAACTGAAGCTTTCTTT,CASSPDRWRTEAFF
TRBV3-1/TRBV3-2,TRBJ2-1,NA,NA,TGTGCCAGCAGCCAAGGGACACGGGAGCAGTTCTTC,CASSQGTREQFF
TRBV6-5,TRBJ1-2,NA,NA,TGTGCCAGCAGTTCCGCGGACACAAACTATGGCTACACCTTC,CASSSADTNYGYTF
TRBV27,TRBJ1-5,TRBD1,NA,TGTGCCAGCAGTTTATTAGGGGGGACAGGTTTTCGGGACAATCAGCCCCAGCATTTT,CASSLLGGTGFRDNQPQHF
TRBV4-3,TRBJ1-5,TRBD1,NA,TGCGCCAGCAGCCCTCGGACAGGGAGTAGCAATCAGCCCCAGCATTTT,CASSPRTGSSNQPQHF
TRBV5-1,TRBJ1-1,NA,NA,TGCGCCAGCAGCCAAACCTCAGGGGCAGGCACTGAAGCTTTCTTT,CASSQTSGAGTEAFF
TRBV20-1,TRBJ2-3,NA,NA,TGCAGTGCTAGTCTCAGCGAGAGCTATACGCAGTATTTT,CSASLSESYTQYF
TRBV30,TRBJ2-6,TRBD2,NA,TGTGCCTGGAGGACGGCGGGGGCTGGGGCCAACGTCCTGACTTTC,CAWRTAGAGANVLTF
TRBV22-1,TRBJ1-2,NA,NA,NA,CPGSAPVGLGTGDKFYGYTF
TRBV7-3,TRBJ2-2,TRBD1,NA,TGTGCCAGCAGCATCCTAACGGGACAGCCACGAACCGGGGAGCTGTTTTTT,CASSILTGQPRTGELFF
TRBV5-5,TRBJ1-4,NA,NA,TGTGCCAGCAGCTTGATCACTATCGAAAAACTGTTTTTT,CASSLITIEKLFF
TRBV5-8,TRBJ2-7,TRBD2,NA,TGTGCCAGCAGCAGAGCTAGCGGGGGGGCCTACGAGCAGTACTTC,CASSRASGGAYEQYF
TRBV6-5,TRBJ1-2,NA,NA,TGTGCCAGCAGTTACGTCCAGGGGCCGCGGGGCTACACCTTC,CASSYVQGPRGYTF
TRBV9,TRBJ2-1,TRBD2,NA,TGTGCCAGCAGCGTAGGACTAGCGGGGGGTACTGAGCAGTTCTTC,CASSVGLAGGTEQFF
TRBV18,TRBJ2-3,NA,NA,TGTGCCAGCTCCCTGGGGAGACGGACGGAGTTTACGCAGTATTTT,CASSLGRRTEFTQYF
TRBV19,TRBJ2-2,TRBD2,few,TGTGCCAGTAGCATCGGGGGGGACACCGGGGAGCTGTTTTTT,CASSIGGDTGELFF
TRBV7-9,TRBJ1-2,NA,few,TGTGCCAGCAGCTTAGCGGGGCTACTTAACTATGGCTACACCTTC,CASSLAGLLNYGYTF
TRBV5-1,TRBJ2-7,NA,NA,TGCGCCAGCAGCTTGGCAGGGCAGCCTGTCGACGAGCAGTACTTC,CASSLAGQPVDEQYF
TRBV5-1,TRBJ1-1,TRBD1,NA,TGCGCCAGCAGCACGGACAGGGGTGAATTAGGAGCTTTCTTT,CASSTDRGELGAFF
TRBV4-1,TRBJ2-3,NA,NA,TGCGCCAGCAGCCAAGATAATGCGGGGACGCAGTATTTT,CASSQDNAGTQYF
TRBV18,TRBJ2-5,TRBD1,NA,TGTGCCAGCTCACCTCGGACAGGGCCTGGGCAAGAGACCCAGTACTTC,CASSPRTGPGQETQYF
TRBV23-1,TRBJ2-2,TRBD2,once,TGCGCTGCAGCCGGGAGGGAGAACACCGGGGAGCTGTTTTTT,CAAAGRENTGELFF
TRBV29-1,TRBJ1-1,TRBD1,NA,TGCAGCGTAGATACAGGGGGCTTGGCTTTCTTT,CSVDTGGLAFF
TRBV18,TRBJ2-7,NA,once,TGTGCCAGCTCTCCCGCCTACTCCGAGCAGTACTTC,CASSPAYSEQYF
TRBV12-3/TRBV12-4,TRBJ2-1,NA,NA,TGTGCCAGCAGTTACCGAGGTGAGCAGTTCTTC,CASSYRGEQFF
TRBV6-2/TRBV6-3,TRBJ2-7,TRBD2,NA,TGTGCCAGCAGTCGACTAGCGGGGGCCCCACCGCACGAGCAGTACTTC,CASSRLAGAPPHEQYF
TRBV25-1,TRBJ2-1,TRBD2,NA,TGTGCCAGCAAATTGTGGGGGGGCAATGAGCAGTTCTTC,CASKLWGGNEQFF
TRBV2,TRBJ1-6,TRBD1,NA,TGTGCCAGCAGCGGGACAGCACATAATTCACCCCTCCACTTT,CASSGTAHNSPLHF
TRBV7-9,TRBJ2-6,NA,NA,TGTGCCAGCAGCTCCTTCGGCTCTGGGGCCAACGTCCTGACTTTC,CASSSFGSGANVLTF
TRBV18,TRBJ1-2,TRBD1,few,TGTGCCAGCTCACCAGACAGGGGTGTCCGGACCTTC,CASSPDRGVRTF
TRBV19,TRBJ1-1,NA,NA,TGTGCCAGTAGTATTAACACACTGAACACTGAAGCTTTCTTT,CASSINTLNTEAFF
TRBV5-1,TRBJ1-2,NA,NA,TGCGCCAGCAGCTTGGAGGGGAATGGCTACACCTTC,CASSLEGNGYTF
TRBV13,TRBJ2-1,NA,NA,TGTGCCAGCAGCTTAGACGGGAGCTCCTACAATGAGCAGTTCTTC,CASSLDGSSYNEQFF
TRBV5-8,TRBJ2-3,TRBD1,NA,TGTGCCAGTGGACAGGGGGCGAGGACAGATACGCAGTATTTT,CASGQGARTDTQYF
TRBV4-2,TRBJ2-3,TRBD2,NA,TGTGCCAGCAGCCAAGAGGGACTAGCGGGGGGGCCGACAGATACGCAGTATTTT,CASSQEGLAGGPTDTQYF
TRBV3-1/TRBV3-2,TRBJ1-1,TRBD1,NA,TGTGCCAGCAGCCAAGGGCAGGGGGCCACTGAAGCTTTCTTT,CASSQGQGATEAFF